One sample yielded the 9 T cell receptor beta chains listed below, sequenced in a study of T cells in Graves' hyperthyroidism and ophthalmopathy. Using RNA transcripts as the source, TCR beta CDR3 regions were amplified. During a first-round RT-PCR of the TCR CDR3, the HTBI primer set was used. Using its own MiXCR run on the multiplex PCR reads, TCRdb lists one record per CDR3 protein. The sample holds fewer than 250,000 distinct CDR3 sequences, more than 20% seen once. Input material: blood. These receptors came from a woman aged 40 to 55 with Graves' ophthalmopathy.

At least ten counts were recorded for this clonotype. The chain couples TRBV20-1 to TRBJ2-4; D uncertain. The CDR3 has 15 amino acids. The germline V and J ends were trimmed by 6 bases and 0 bases, with 15 bases remaining between them. Germline V gene data show CDR1 as DFQATT and CDR2 as SNEGSKA (reference sequence). CDR3 region: CSADDPRLAKNIQYF. The CDR3 coding sequence is TGCAGTGCCGATGACCCTAGATTAGCCAAAAACATTCAGTACTTC.

This clonotype was counted many times. The rearrangement links TRBV5-1 to TRBJ2-2; no definite D call. Trimming took off 6 bases at V and 0 bases at J, with 18 bases between the two ends. The CDR3 consists of 17 residues. The germline CDR1 and CDR2 sequences are SGHRS and YFSETQ. CDR3 sequence (DNA): TGCGCCAGCACCCCCCGAGGCACAGCTTCGAACACCGGGGAGCTGTTTTTT. It is translated as CASTPRGTASNTGELFF.

The CDR3 protein is CASSTGQGEESNQPQHF. DNA for the CDR3: TGTGCCAGCAGTACGGGACAGGGGGAAGAAAGCAATCAGCCCCAGCATTTT. V and J are TRBV6-2 or TRBV6-3 and TRBJ1-5; 11 nucleotides line up with TRBD1. Germline assignment: CDR1 MNHEY and CDR2 SVGEGT. With 5 bases clipped from V and 1 base from J, the junction kept 7 bases outside the gene matches. CDR3 length: 17 amino acids.

The V call is TRBV12-3 or TRBV12-4, the J call TRBJ2-7; TRBD2 aligns across 14 bases. Unmatched junction bases numbered 11, after V lost 6 bases and J lost 4 bases. There are 17 residues in the CDR3. In DNA, the CDR3 is TGTGCCAGCAGACCCATCCCCGGACTAGCGGGAGGATACGAGCAGTACTTC. Translating it yields CASRPIPGLAGGYEQYF.

This clonotype was observed many times. The V gene is TRBV10-1, the J gene TRBJ2-5; D not certain. The CDR3 has 13 amino acids. V lost 2 bases to trimming and J lost 1 base, with 5 bases between them. From germline, CDR1 is WNHNN and CDR2 SYGVQD (reference sequence). The CDR3 nucleotides are TGCGCCAGCAGTGAGGACCCCCAAGAGACCCAGTACTTC. Residues: CASSEDPQETQYF.

This clonotype was seen more than once but under ten times. The chain links TRBV24-1 to TRBJ1-1; D is uncertain. The CDR3 sequence is 13 residues long. With 5 bases removed from V and 0 bases from J, the gap between germline ends came to 6 bases. CDR1 and CDR2 from the germline V gene are KGHDR and SFDVKD. CDR3 coding DNA: TGTGCCACCAGTGCTTCTATGAACACTGAAGCTTTCTTT. It translates to CATSASMNTEAFF.

This clonotype was detected many times. The rearrangement joins TRBV12-3 or TRBV12-4 to TRBJ1-3; no definite D call. V was trimmed by 3 bases and J by 0 bases, leaving 9 bases between them. The CDR3 has 15 residues. CDR3 residues: CASSFDPNSGNTIYF. CDR3 bases: TGTGCCAGCAGTTTTGACCCTAACTCTGGAAACACCATATATTTT.

This clonotype was counted ten times or more. The V gene is TRBV11-1, the J gene TRBJ1-1; 9 positions match TRBD1. After removal of 1 base from V and 2 bases from J, the junction contained 11 bases not matched to a gene. CDR1 is SGHAT, CDR2 FQDESV, per germline (reference sequence). The CDR3 extends over 18 amino acids. CDR3 amino acids: CASSLGAPDRGQNTEAFF. CDR3 nucleotide sequence: TGTGCCAGCAGCTTAGGAGCCCCGGACAGGGGACAAAACACTGAAGCTTTCTTT.

This clonotype was seen once. The genes are TRBV12-3 or TRBV12-4 and TRBJ1-1; no reliable D call. The CDR3 has 13 amino acids. Trimming took 6 bases from V and 5 from J, leaving 13 bases between them. As DNA, the CDR3 is TGTGCCAGCAGCCCTACTGGGGAAACTGAAGCTTTCTTT. Protein sequence: CASSPTGETEAFF.